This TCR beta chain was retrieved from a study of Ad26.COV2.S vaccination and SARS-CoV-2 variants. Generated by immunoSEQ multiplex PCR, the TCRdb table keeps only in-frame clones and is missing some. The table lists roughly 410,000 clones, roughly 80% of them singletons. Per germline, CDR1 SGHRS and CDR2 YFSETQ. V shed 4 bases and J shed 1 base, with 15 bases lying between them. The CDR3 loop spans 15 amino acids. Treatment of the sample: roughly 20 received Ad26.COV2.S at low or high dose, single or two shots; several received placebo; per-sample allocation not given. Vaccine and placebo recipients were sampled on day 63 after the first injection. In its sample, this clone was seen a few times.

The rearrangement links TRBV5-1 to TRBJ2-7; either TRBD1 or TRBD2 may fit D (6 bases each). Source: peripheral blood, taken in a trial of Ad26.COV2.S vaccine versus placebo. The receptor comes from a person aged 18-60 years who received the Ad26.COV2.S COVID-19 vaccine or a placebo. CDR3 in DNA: TGCGCCAGCAGCCAAGGGGGTAGCGGATCCTACGAGCAGTACTTC. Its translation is CASSQGGSGSYEQYF.